Below are 15 T cell receptor beta chains sequenced from a single sample in a study of blood T cell repertoires in COVID-19. This table comes from immunoSEQ multiplex PCR, and its TCRdb copy is limited to in-frame clones, with some not included. Of 180,000 or so clones in the sample, around 88% were seen once. The specimen was PBMCs or T cells enriched from blood (not recorded which). The receptors stem from a woman aged 45-60 years in a cohort exposed to, infected with or recovered from COVID-19 (not recorded which).

The chain links TRBV27 to TRBJ2-1, with a tentative D call TRBD2 (6 bases). This CDR3 is built from 15 residues. Germline-derived CDR1 and CDR2 are MNHEY and SMNVEV (reference sequence). V lost 8 bases, J lost 5 bases, and 19 bases lay in between. In DNA form, the CDR3 reads TGTGCCAGCCACCCGAGGGCTAGCGCTGACAATGAGCAGTTCTTC. This sequence encodes CASHPRASADNEQFF.

This chain links TRBV4-3 with TRBJ1-4, with TRBD1 matching 10 bases. CDR3 length equals 16 residues. Germline CDR1 reads LGHNA; CDR2 reads YSLEER. Unmatched junction bases numbered 9, after V lost 4 bases and J lost 7 bases. The CDR3 loop reads CASSPAGGQGGEKLFF. The CDR3 nucleotides are TGCGCCAGCAGCCCCGCCGGAGGACAGGGGGGTGAAAAACTGTTTTTT.

The chain joins TRBV7-2 to TRBJ2-2; possibly TRBD2 for D (6 bases). Looked up from germline, CDR1 is SGHTA and CDR2 is FQGNSA. V was pared by 5 bases and J by 1 base, with 11 bases between. The CDR3 runs 15 residues. In DNA, the CDR3 is TGTGCCAGCAGCCGGATTAGCGGGAACACCGGGGAGCTGTTTTTT. Translated, it gives CASSRISGNTGELFF.

The V and J genes are TRBV25-1 and TRBJ2-5; no clear D gene. This CDR3 has 14 residues. Germline V lookup: CDR1 MGHDK, CDR2 SYGVNS. V was pared by 6 bases and J by 2 bases, with 13 bases between. DNA for the CDR3: TGTGCCAGCAGCCCTTCGACAAAACAAGAGACCCAGTACTTC. This translates into CASSPSTKQETQYF.

The chain couples TRBV29-1 to TRBJ1-1, with 7 bases that match TRBD1. CDR3 size: 12 residues. V lost 6 bases and J lost 3; bases outside the gene matches: 4. Germline assignment: CDR1 SQVTM and CDR2 ANQGSEA. CDR3 loop: CSVGDSDTEAFF. CDR3 DNA: TGCAGCGTGGGGGACAGCGACACTGAAGCTTTCTTT.

The genes are TRBV28 and TRBJ1-1; tentatively, D is TRBD1 (5 bases). Germline assignment: CDR1 MDHEN and CDR2 SYDVKM. V was shortened by 3 bases and J by 7 bases, with 15 bases between the two germline ends. The CDR3 consists of 14 residues. The DNA for the CDR3 is TGTGCCAGCAGTTTGGTTGGGGGGGAGGTTGAAGCTTTCTTT. This encodes CASSLVGGEVEAFF.

This chain's CDR3 is CASSLKGQGTHEQYF. The CDR3 bases are TGTGCCAGCAGTTTGAAGGGACAGGGGACCCACGAGCAGTACTTC. This chain joins TRBV27 and TRBJ2-7; 10 nucleotides align to TRBD1. This CDR3 is built from 15 residues. Trimming took 3 bases from V and 5 from J; bases not matched to a gene: 7. Per germline, CDR1 MNHEY and CDR2 SMNVEV (reference sequence).

This chain links TRBV11-2 with TRBJ1-3; perhaps TRBD1 as D (6 bases). This CDR3 has 14 amino acids. V was pared by 7 bases and J by 2 bases, with 12 bases between. Germline assignment: CDR1 SGHAT and CDR2 FQNNGV. In DNA, the CDR3 is TGTGCCAGCAATACAGGGTCCCCTGGAAACACCATATATTTT. Translated, it gives CASNTGSPGNTIYF.

Only one count was recorded for this clone. The chain carries TRBV5-5 and TRBJ1-1; D possibly corresponds to TRBD1 (6 bases). The germline V and J ends were trimmed by 4 bases and 5 bases, with 21 bases remaining between them. This CDR3 contains 16 residues. The germline gives CDR1 SGHKS, CDR2 YYEKEE (reference sequence). CDR3 loop: CASSMTGILSYTEAFF. CDR3 DNA sequence: TGTGCCAGCAGCATGACAGGTATCCTCTCCTATACTGAAGCTTTCTTT.

CDR3 region: CASSQGQAYYEQYF. The CDR3 DNA sequence: TGTGCCAGCAGCCAAGGTCAGGCGTACTACGAGCAGTACTTC. The rearrangement links TRBV3-1 (or the pseudogene TRBV3-2) to TRBJ2-7, with no clear D. Germline CDR1 and CDR2: LGHDT and YNNKEL (reference sequence). The CDR3 loop spans 14 amino acids. Trimming left V 1 base short and J 3 bases short, with 10 bases between.

The rearrangement links TRBV5-5 to TRBJ1-1; D may be TRBD1 (6 bases). The CDR3 length is 16 residues. Per germline, CDR1 SGHKS and CDR2 YYEKEE (reference sequence). The ends were cut back, 2 bases at V and 1 base at J, with 15 bases in the middle. CDR3 sequence reads: CASSFTGSSANTEAFF. CDR3 bases: TGTGCCAGCAGCTTTACAGGGTCGTCGGCGAACACTGAAGCTTTCTTT.

In the case of this clone: Within the sample, other DNA sequences also encode this same CDR3. The gene calls are TRBV20-1 and TRBJ2-1; 7 bases are a match to TRBD1. Per germline, CDR1 DFQATT and CDR2 SNEGSKA (reference sequence). The CDR3 has 13 amino acids. The trim removed 3 bases at V and 7 bases at J, leaving 6 bases unmatched. CDR3 nucleotides: TGCAGTGCTAGTCGGGACAGAGGGAATGAGCAGTTCTTC. Its translation is CSASRDRGNEQFF.

Turning to this clone: Additional DNA sequences in this sample encode the identical CDR3. This chain links TRBV5-1 with TRBJ2-7; D unclear. V was shortened by 0 bases and J by 1 base, with 5 bases between the two germline ends. Germline V gives CDR1 SGHRS, CDR2 YFSETQ. The CDR3 consists of 13 residues. CDR3 loop: CASSLVSSYEQYF. As DNA, the CDR3 is TGCGCCAGCAGCTTGGTCAGTTCCTACGAGCAGTACTTC. The whole variable domain, filled in from reference TRBV5-1 and TRBJ2-7, reads KAGVTQTPRYLIKTRGQQVTLSCSPISGHRSVSWYQQTPGQGLQFLFEYFSETQRNKGNFPGRFSGRQFSNSRSEMNVSTLELGDSALYLCASSLVSSYEQYFGPGTRLTVT.

This clone was seen a handful of times. The chain combines TRBV11-2 with TRBJ2-7; D is perhaps TRBD1 (5 bases). CDR1 and CDR2 (germline): SGHAT, FQNNGV. This CDR3 spans 16 amino acids. V was trimmed by 5 bases and J by 9 bases, leaving 26 bases between them. The CDR3 DNA reads as TGTGCCAGCAGCCCCCTTAGTGACAGCGAAAGACGAGGGCAGTACTTC. Encoded protein: CASSPLSDSERRGQYF.

The chain recombines TRBV5-1 with TRBJ1-5, with 8 bases aligning to TRBD1. The length of the CDR3 is 14 residues. The V and J ends lost 2 bases and 7 bases, in that order; junction bases with no gene match: 5. The germline V gene has CDR1 SGHRS and CDR2 YFSETQ. The CDR3 DNA follows: TGCGCCAGCAGCTTCACAGGGGGGGGCCAGCCCCAGCATTTT. As protein: CASSFTGGGQPQHF.